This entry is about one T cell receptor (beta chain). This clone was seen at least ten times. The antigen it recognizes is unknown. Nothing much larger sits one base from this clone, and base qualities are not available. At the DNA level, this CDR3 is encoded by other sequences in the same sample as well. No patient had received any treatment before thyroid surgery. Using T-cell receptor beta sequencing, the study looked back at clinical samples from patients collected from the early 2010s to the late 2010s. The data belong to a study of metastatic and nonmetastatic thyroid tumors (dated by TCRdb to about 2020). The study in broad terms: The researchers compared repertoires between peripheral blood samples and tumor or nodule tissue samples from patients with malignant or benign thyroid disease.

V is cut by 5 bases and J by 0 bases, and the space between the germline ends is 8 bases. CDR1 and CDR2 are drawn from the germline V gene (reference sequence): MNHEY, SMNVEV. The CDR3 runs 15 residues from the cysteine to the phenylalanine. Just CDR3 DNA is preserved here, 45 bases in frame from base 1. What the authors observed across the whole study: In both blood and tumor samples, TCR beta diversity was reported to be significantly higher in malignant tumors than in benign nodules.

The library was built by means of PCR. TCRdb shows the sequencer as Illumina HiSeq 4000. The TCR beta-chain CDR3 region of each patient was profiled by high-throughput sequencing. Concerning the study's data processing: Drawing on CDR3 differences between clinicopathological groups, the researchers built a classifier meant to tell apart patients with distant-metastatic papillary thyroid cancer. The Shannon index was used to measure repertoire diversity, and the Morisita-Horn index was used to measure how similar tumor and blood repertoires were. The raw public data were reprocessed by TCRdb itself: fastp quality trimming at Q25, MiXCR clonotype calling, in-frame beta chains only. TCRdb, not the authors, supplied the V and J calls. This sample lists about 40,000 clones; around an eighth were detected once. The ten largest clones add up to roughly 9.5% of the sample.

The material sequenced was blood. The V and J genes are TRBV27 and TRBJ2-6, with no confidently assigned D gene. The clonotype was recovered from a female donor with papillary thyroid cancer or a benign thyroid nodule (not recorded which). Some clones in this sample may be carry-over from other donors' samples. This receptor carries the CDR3 CASSPVLSGANVLTF. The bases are TGTGCCAGCAGTCCGGTCCTCTCTGGGGCCAACGTCCTGACTTTC.